This is a list of T cell receptor beta chains from one sample in a study of T cell responses to AZD1222 COVID-19 vaccine. TCRdb's copy holds only in-frame clones and misses some; the assay was immunoSEQ multiplex PCR. Of roughly 89,000 clones in the sample, around nine tenths were seen once. This material consisted of peripheral blood, taken on day 0 of MenACWY control vaccination. Every receptor here comes from an adult in good health. CDR3s include the opening cysteine and the closing phenylalanine or tryptophan. D genes are given only for firm matches. The listing skips clone size in some rows; elsewhere it reads once, few, many or a size class.

d_call: TRBD2; j_call: TRBJ2-7; v_call: TRBV2; clone_size: -; cdr3_nt: TGTGCCAGCACGGATGTTGCGGGAGGTATACAGGAGCAGTACTTC; cdr3_aa: CASTDVAGGIQEQYF
d_call: -; j_call: TRBJ1-1; v_call: TRBV19; clone_size: -; cdr3_nt: TGTGCCAGTAGTATATTCGGCACTGAAGCTTTCTTT; cdr3_aa: CASSIFGTEAFF
d_call: TRBD1; j_call: TRBJ1-6; v_call: TRBV19; clone_size: -; cdr3_nt: TGTGCCAGTGATATCCGGGACAGGGCTTCACCCCTCCACTTT; cdr3_aa: CASDIRDRASPLHF
d_call: -; j_call: TRBJ1-4; v_call: TRBV11-2; clone_size: -; cdr3_nt: TGTGCCAGCAGCCCCGTCGGGGGGAAGGGTGAAAAACTGTTTTTT; cdr3_aa: CASSPVGGKGEKLFF
d_call: -; j_call: TRBJ1-1; v_call: TRBV2; clone_size: -; cdr3_nt: TGTGCCAGCAGTGACGAGAGAAAAGGAGCTTTCTTT; cdr3_aa: CASSDERKGAFF
d_call: -; j_call: TRBJ2-5; v_call: TRBV7-3; clone_size: once; cdr3_nt: TGTGCCAGCAGCACCGGGACTTTAGGGGAGACCCAGTACTTC; cdr3_aa: CASSTGTLGETQYF
d_call: TRBD2; j_call: TRBJ2-1; v_call: TRBV2; clone_size: -; cdr3_nt: TGTGCCAGCAGTGATAGGACTAGCATTTTCAATGAGCAGTTCTTC; cdr3_aa: CASSDRTSIFNEQFF
d_call: -; j_call: TRBJ1-2; v_call: TRBV28; clone_size: -; cdr3_nt: TGTGCCAGCACTTCGGACGGGATCTATGGCTACACCTTC; cdr3_aa: CASTSDGIYGYTF
d_call: -; j_call: TRBJ1-1; v_call: TRBV6-2/TRBV6-3; clone_size: -; cdr3_nt: TGTGCCAGCAGTTACGTGTGGAGCACTGAAGCTTTCTTT; cdr3_aa: CASSYVWSTEAFF
d_call: -; j_call: TRBJ1-1; v_call: TRBV30; clone_size: -; cdr3_nt: TGTGCCTGGATTGCAGGCGCCGCCATGAACACTGAAGCTTTCTTT; cdr3_aa: CAWIAGAAMNTEAFF
d_call: -; j_call: TRBJ2-1; v_call: TRBV6-2/TRBV6-3; clone_size: once; cdr3_nt: TGTGCCAGCAGCTCGGGCCAATACAATGAGCAGTTCTTC; cdr3_aa: CASSSGQYNEQFF
d_call: -; j_call: TRBJ2-3; v_call: TRBV28; clone_size: -; cdr3_nt: TGTGCCAGCAGTTTGGAGCTCCGCACAGATACGCAGTATTTT; cdr3_aa: CASSLELRTDTQYF
d_call: TRBD1; j_call: TRBJ2-1; v_call: TRBV7-2; clone_size: -; cdr3_nt: TGTGCCAGCAGCTTAAGCCCGGGACAGGCTTCTTACAATGAGCAGTTCTTC; cdr3_aa: CASSLSPGQASYNEQFF
d_call: TRBD1; j_call: TRBJ1-2; v_call: TRBV28; clone_size: -; cdr3_nt: TGTGCCAGCAGTTTCCGGACAGGGGGGTACGTGGGAAACTATGGCTACACCTTC; cdr3_aa: CASSFRTGGYVGNYGYTF
d_call: -; j_call: TRBJ1-2; v_call: TRBV28; clone_size: -; cdr3_nt: TGTGCCAGCAGCCCGCCCCGGGTATATGGCTACACCTTC; cdr3_aa: CASSPPRVYGYTF
d_call: -; j_call: TRBJ2-7; v_call: TRBV2; clone_size: -; cdr3_nt: TGTGCCAGCAGTGAAGGGCCCAATTCCGGGAGCTACGAGCAGTACTTC; cdr3_aa: CASSEGPNSGSYEQYF
d_call: TRBD2; j_call: TRBJ2-7; v_call: TRBV5-5; clone_size: -; cdr3_nt: TGTGCCAGCAGCCTGAGGACTAGCGGGGAATGGGGCCACGAGCAGTACTTC; cdr3_aa: CASSLRTSGEWGHEQYF
d_call: -; j_call: TRBJ2-2; v_call: TRBV5-1; clone_size: -; cdr3_nt: TGCGCCAGCAGTTCCGGGACGAACACCGGGGAGCTGTTTTTT; cdr3_aa: CASSSGTNTGELFF
d_call: -; j_call: TRBJ1-1; v_call: TRBV4-1; clone_size: -; cdr3_nt: TGCGCCAGCAGCTCAGGGAAAGGAGCTGAAGCTTTCTTT; cdr3_aa: CASSSGKGAEAFF
d_call: -; j_call: TRBJ2-7; v_call: TRBV27; clone_size: -; cdr3_nt: TGTGCCAGCAGTCTCAGGGTAAGCTCCTACGAGCAGTACTTC; cdr3_aa: CASSLRVSSYEQYF
d_call: -; j_call: TRBJ2-2; v_call: TRBV11-2; clone_size: -; cdr3_nt: TGTGCCAGCAGCTTAGAGCCGAACACCGGGGAGCTGTTTTTT; cdr3_aa: CASSLEPNTGELFF
d_call: TRBD2; j_call: TRBJ2-1; v_call: TRBV19; clone_size: -; cdr3_nt: TGTGCCAGTAGTATCAGGACTAGCACTCTATCTAATGAGCAGTTCTTC; cdr3_aa: CASSIRTSTLSNEQFF
d_call: -; j_call: TRBJ2-1; v_call: TRBV7-9; clone_size: -; cdr3_nt: TGTGTCAGCCTAGGAACTAGCTCCTACAATGAGCAGTTCTTC; cdr3_aa: CVSLGTSSYNEQFF
d_call: -; j_call: TRBJ1-6; v_call: TRBV4-2; clone_size: -; cdr3_nt: TGTGCCAGCAGCCAAGATCCGGCAAGCTCCTATAATTCACCCCTCCACTTT; cdr3_aa: CASSQDPASSYNSPLHF
d_call: -; j_call: TRBJ2-1; v_call: TRBV5-6; clone_size: -; cdr3_nt: TGTGCCAGCAGTTCGTGGGTAGCCTACAATGAGCAGTTCTTC; cdr3_aa: CASSSWVAYNEQFF
d_call: -; j_call: TRBJ2-3; v_call: TRBV28; clone_size: -; cdr3_nt: TGTGCCAGCAGTTTACCATACCCAGATACGCAGTATTTT; cdr3_aa: CASSLPYPDTQYF
d_call: -; j_call: TRBJ2-7; v_call: TRBV2; clone_size: -; cdr3_nt: TGTGCCAGCGGGTCTTCCTACGAGCAGTACTTC; cdr3_aa: CASGSSYEQYF
d_call: -; j_call: TRBJ2-5; v_call: TRBV21-1; clone_size: -; cdr3_nt: TGTGCCAGCAGCAAAGCAGGGAAGGAGACCCAGTACTTC; cdr3_aa: CASSKAGKETQYF
d_call: -; j_call: TRBJ2-5; v_call: TRBV5-6; clone_size: -; cdr3_nt: TGTGCCAGCAGCTCAACCAGGACCCAGTACTTC; cdr3_aa: CASSSTRTQYF
d_call: -; j_call: TRBJ1-2; v_call: TRBV5-6; clone_size: -; cdr3_nt: TGTGCCAGCAGCTTGGGACAAATCTATGGCTACACCTTC; cdr3_aa: CASSLGQIYGYTF
d_call: TRBD2; j_call: TRBJ2-3; v_call: TRBV29-1; clone_size: few; cdr3_nt: TGCAGCGTTGGGACTAGCGGGGGCCGGGATACGCAGTATTTT; cdr3_aa: CSVGTSGGRDTQYF
d_call: -; j_call: TRBJ1-1; v_call: TRBV5-1; clone_size: -; cdr3_nt: TGCGCCAGCAGCTTGGCCCGGGGCCTGAACACTGAAGCTTTCTTT; cdr3_aa: CASSLARGLNTEAFF
d_call: -; j_call: TRBJ1-2; v_call: TRBV28; clone_size: -; cdr3_nt: TGTGCCAGCAGGGGATTGGGATTGCTATATGGCTACACCTTC; cdr3_aa: CASRGLGLLYGYTF
d_call: -; j_call: TRBJ2-2; v_call: TRBV7-9; clone_size: -; cdr3_nt: TGTGCCAGCAGCCAGGCGGCTAGCTCGAACACCGGGGAGCTGTTTTTT; cdr3_aa: CASSQAASSNTGELFF
d_call: -; j_call: TRBJ2-7; v_call: TRBV7-2; clone_size: -; cdr3_nt: TGTGCCAGCAGCTTAGGCCCCCCCGGTGGGGGTCAGTCCTACGAGCAGTACTTC; cdr3_aa: CASSLGPPGGGQSYEQYF
d_call: -; j_call: TRBJ1-1; v_call: TRBV27; clone_size: -; cdr3_nt: TGTGCCAGCAGTTTTCGAGTGAACACTGAAGCTTTCTTT; cdr3_aa: CASSFRVNTEAFF
d_call: -; j_call: TRBJ1-1; v_call: TRBV3-1/TRBV3-2; clone_size: -; cdr3_nt: TGTGCCAGCAGCCAAAAAAGGGTGGACACTGAAGCTTTCTTT; cdr3_aa: CASSQKRVDTEAFF
d_call: -; j_call: TRBJ1-6; v_call: TRBV27; clone_size: -; cdr3_nt: TGTGCCAGCAGTATTGGTGGGCGAAATAATTCACCCCTCCACTTT; cdr3_aa: CASSIGGRNNSPLHF
d_call: -; j_call: TRBJ2-7; v_call: TRBV27; clone_size: -; cdr3_nt: TGTGCCAGCAGTTCACGGGCAGGGATATCCTACGAGCAGTACTTC; cdr3_aa: CASSSRAGISYEQYF
d_call: -; j_call: TRBJ1-2; v_call: TRBV5-6; clone_size: -; cdr3_nt: TGTGCCAGCAGCATAACCGGAGTTGGGGCTGGCTACACCTTC; cdr3_aa: CASSITGVGAGYTF
d_call: TRBD1; j_call: TRBJ2-2; v_call: TRBV30; clone_size: -; cdr3_nt: TGTGCCTGGAGTATTGACAGGGCCGGGGAGCTGTTTTTT; cdr3_aa: CAWSIDRAGELFF
d_call: -; j_call: TRBJ1-5; v_call: TRBV5-8; clone_size: -; cdr3_nt: TGTGCCAGTCGGTCTAGGGGTGGGCGGAATCAGCCCCAGCATTTT; cdr3_aa: CASRSRGGRNQPQHF
d_call: -; j_call: TRBJ1-5; v_call: TRBV30; clone_size: -; cdr3_nt: TGTGCCTGGAGTGTGAGGGGCGATCAGCCCCAGCATTTT; cdr3_aa: CAWSVRGDQPQHF
d_call: -; j_call: TRBJ2-7; v_call: TRBV18; clone_size: -; cdr3_nt: TGTGCCAGCTCACCACCTTCCTACTCCTACGAGCAGTACTTC; cdr3_aa: CASSPPSYSYEQYF
d_call: -; j_call: TRBJ1-2; v_call: TRBV29-1; clone_size: -; cdr3_nt: TGCAGCGTTGGGGCCGGGGTCGGAGGCTACACCTTC; cdr3_aa: CSVGAGVGGYTF
d_call: -; j_call: TRBJ2-7; v_call: TRBV30; clone_size: -; cdr3_nt: TGTGCCTGGACCCAGTCCCCTACAGGGTCCTACGAGCAGTACTTC; cdr3_aa: CAWTQSPTGSYEQYF
d_call: -; j_call: TRBJ1-1; v_call: TRBV29-1; clone_size: -; cdr3_nt: TGCAGCTCCAGGGTGGGTGGCACTGAAGCTTTCTTT; cdr3_aa: CSSRVGGTEAFF
d_call: -; j_call: TRBJ1-2; v_call: TRBV7-2; clone_size: -; cdr3_nt: TGTGCCAGCAGCTCGACTCCCGGAGATGGCTACACCTTC; cdr3_aa: CASSSTPGDGYTF
d_call: TRBD1; j_call: TRBJ1-2; v_call: TRBV24-1; clone_size: few; cdr3_nt: TGTGCCACCAGTGAACACGGGACAGGGTACGGCTACACCTTC; cdr3_aa: CATSEHGTGYGYTF
d_call: TRBD2; j_call: TRBJ2-5; v_call: TRBV5-6; clone_size: -; cdr3_nt: TGTGCCAGCAGCTTGGGGCCGGGAGGTGGGGAGACCCAGTACTTC; cdr3_aa: CASSLGPGGGETQYF
d_call: TRBD1; j_call: TRBJ1-1; v_call: TRBV6-5; clone_size: -; cdr3_nt: TGTGCCAGCAGTTACCAGACAGGGGGGGCTTTCTTT; cdr3_aa: CASSYQTGGAFF
d_call: TRBD1; j_call: TRBJ2-4; v_call: TRBV7-9; clone_size: once; cdr3_nt: TGTGCCAGCAGCCCTTCCGGGACAGAAAACATTCAGTACTTC; cdr3_aa: CASSPSGTENIQYF
d_call: -; j_call: TRBJ1-1; v_call: TRBV28; clone_size: -; cdr3_nt: TGTGCCAGCAGCCTGGGAGAGTCCGAAGCTTTCTTT; cdr3_aa: CASSLGESEAFF
d_call: TRBD1; j_call: TRBJ1-2; v_call: TRBV7-9; clone_size: -; cdr3_nt: TGTGCCAGCAGCTTAGCCTATAGGAGGGACAGGGCCTATGGCTACACCTTC; cdr3_aa: CASSLAYRRDRAYGYTF
d_call: TRBD1; j_call: TRBJ1-2; v_call: TRBV19; clone_size: -; cdr3_nt: TGTGCCAGTAGTGACAGGGGGTCAGGCGAGAATGGCTACACCTTC; cdr3_aa: CASSDRGSGENGYTF
d_call: TRBD2; j_call: TRBJ2-7; v_call: TRBV28; clone_size: few; cdr3_nt: TGTGCCAGCAGTTTCGGGGGGGATCCGGCAAAGGGCGAGCAGTACTTC; cdr3_aa: CASSFGGDPAKGEQYF
d_call: TRBD2; j_call: TRBJ2-1; v_call: TRBV2; clone_size: few; cdr3_nt: TGTGCCAGCAGGTTTCTAGCGGGAGGCTACAATGAGCAGTTCTTC; cdr3_aa: CASRFLAGGYNEQFF
d_call: -; j_call: TRBJ1-6; v_call: TRBV7-8; clone_size: -; cdr3_nt: TGTGCCAGCAGCTTCTCCCCTTTTGAGGGAACCTCACCCCTCCACTTT; cdr3_aa: CASSFSPFEGTSPLHF
d_call: TRBD1; j_call: TRBJ1-1; v_call: TRBV6-5; clone_size: -; cdr3_nt: TGTGCCATACGGAAGGGACAGATGAACACTGAAGCTTTCTTT; cdr3_aa: CAIRKGQMNTEAFF
d_call: -; j_call: TRBJ1-5; v_call: TRBV6-2/TRBV6-3; clone_size: -; cdr3_nt: TGTGCCAGCAGCACCGGGACATGGAGCAATCAGCCCCAGCATTTT; cdr3_aa: CASSTGTWSNQPQHF